This is a list of T cell receptor beta chains from one sample in a study of shared clonotypes between healthy human individuals. Produced via immunoSEQ multiplex PCR; TCRdb's table is partial and in-frame only. Of around 1,100,000 clones listed, approximately 80% are singletons. Sequencing was done on a sample of memory CD4+ T cells from PBMCs. The receptor source for this set is a man aged 18 to 30 in good health. Some clones in this sample may be carry-over from other donors' samples. CDR3s include the opening cysteine and the closing phenylalanine or tryptophan. The D gene is left open where the match is weak. The listing skips clone size in some rows; elsewhere it reads once, few, many or a size class.

V gene,J gene,D gene,clone size,CDR3 length,CDR3 protein,CDR3 DNA
TRBV19,TRBJ1-2,.,.,17,CASTANPTKKSGYGYTF,TGTGCCAGTACCGCTAACCCAACAAAGAAGAGTGGCTATGGCTACACCTTC
TRBV18,TRBJ2-5,.,.,17,CASSPRWASEYQETQYF,TGTGCCAGCTCACCACGGTGGGCTAGCGAATACCAAGAGACCCAGTACTTC
TRBV7-9,TRBJ2-1,TRBD1,.,17,CASSLVFADREYNEQFF,TGTGCCAGCAGCTTAGTCTTTGCGGACAGGGAATACAATGAGCAGTTCTTC
TRBV7-8,TRBJ1-3,.,.,15,CASSLLPNSGNTIYF,TGTGCCAGCAGCTTATTACCAAACTCTGGAAACACCATATATTTT
TRBV18,TRBJ2-3,.,once,14,CASSPTGSTDTQYF,TGTGCCAGCTCGCCGACCGGGTCCACAGATACGCAGTATTTT
TRBV7-2,TRBJ1-5,.,.,15,CASSLGGGNGQPQHF,TGTGCCAGCAGCTTAGGCGGGGGGAACGGTCAGCCCCAGCATTTT
TRBV2,TRBJ2-5,.,.,12,CASMRGPETQYF,TGTGCCAGCATGAGGGGCCCCGAGACCCAGTACTTC
TRBV7-2,TRBJ2-7,TRBD2,.,15,CASSQEGGSRYGQHF,TGCGCCAGCAGCCAAGAAGGCGGGAGTAGATACGGTCAGCACTTC
TRBV30,TRBJ2-3,TRBD1,few,14,CAWNPGTGTDTQYF,TGTGCCTGGAACCCAGGGACAGGGACTGATACGCAGTATTTT
TRBV21-1,TRBJ2-4,.,.,19,CASSEGLAGPGLLRNIQYF,TGTGCCAGCAGCGAGGGACTAGCGGGGCCCGGGTTGTTGAGAAACATTCAGTACTTC
TRBV10-3,TRBJ2-7,.,.,11,CAISGPGEQYF,TGTGCCATCAGTGGTCCAGGCGAGCAGTACTTC
TRBV2,TRBJ1-3,.,.,15,CASSTTLGSGNTIYF,TGTGCCAGCAGTACGACCTTGGGGTCTGGAAACACCATATATTTT
TRBV2,TRBJ1-1,TRBD1,.,15,CASSREGTVNTEAFF,TGTGCCAGCAGCCGCGAAGGGACAGTTAACACTGAAGCTTTCTTT
TRBV30,TRBJ1-3,.,.,14,CAWRTTGSGNTIYF,TGTGCCTGGAGAACCACAGGGTCTGGAAACACCATATATTTT
TRBV6-5,TRBJ2-4,.,.,15,CASSSWDGLGNIQYF,TGTGCCAGCAGTTCCTGGGACGGGCTTGGGAACATTCAGTACTTC
TRBV15,TRBJ2-7,TRBD2,.,15,CATSVNGLAGDEQYF,TGTGCCACCAGCGTAAACGGACTAGCGGGAGACGAGCAGTACTTC
TRBV27,TRBJ2-1,TRBD2,.,15,CASSLWTSGFDEQFF,TGTGCCAGCAGTTTATGGACTAGCGGATTCGATGAGCAGTTCTTC
TRBV16,TRBJ1-5,.,.,17,CASSPPQGSFGNQPQHF,TGTGCCAGCAGCCCCCCCCAGGGGTCCTTTGGCAATCAGCCCCAGCATTTT
TRBV4-3,TRBJ2-2,TRBD1,few,16,CASSPPGTGGTGELFF,TGCGCCAGCAGCCCTCCGGGGACAGGGGGAACCGGGGAGCTGTTTTTT
TRBV6-6,TRBJ2-2,.,.,13,CASSYSGGGELFF,TGTGCCAGCAGTTACTCTGGGGGCGGGGAGCTGTTTTTT
TRBV4-1,TRBJ2-5,TRBD2,.,14,CASRGGEGQETQYF,TGCGCCAGCAGAGGCGGGGAGGGGCAAGAGACCCAGTACTTC
TRBV2,TRBJ1-1,.,few,14,CASSEFQVGTEAFF,TGTGCCAGCAGTGAATTTCAGGTAGGCACTGAAGCTTTCTTT
TRBV4-3,TRBJ1-2,.,.,16,CASSQGGGLRGGGYTF,TGCGCCAGCAGCCAAGGGGGAGGGCTCAGAGGGGGAGGCTACACCTTC
TRBV30,TRBJ1-2,.,.,13,CAWADGDRAGYTF,TGTGCCTGGGCTGACGGTGACCGGGCTGGCTACACCTTC
TRBV7-3,TRBJ1-1,TRBD1,few,13,CASSSSTGGEAFF,TGTGCCAGCAGCTCATCGACAGGGGGCGAAGCTTTCTTT
TRBV15,TRBJ2-3,.,.,13,CATSREGADTQYF,TGTGCCACCAGCAGAGAGGGTGCGGATACGCAGTATTTT
TRBV19,TRBJ1-2,.,.,17,CASGMVGTSNRNYGYTF,TGTGCCAGTGGAATGGTCGGGACATCCAACAGGAACTATGGCTACACCTTC
TRBV19,TRBJ2-3,TRBD2,.,15,CASSSSSGRADTQYF,TGTGCCAGTAGTAGTTCTAGCGGGAGAGCAGATACGCAGTATTTT